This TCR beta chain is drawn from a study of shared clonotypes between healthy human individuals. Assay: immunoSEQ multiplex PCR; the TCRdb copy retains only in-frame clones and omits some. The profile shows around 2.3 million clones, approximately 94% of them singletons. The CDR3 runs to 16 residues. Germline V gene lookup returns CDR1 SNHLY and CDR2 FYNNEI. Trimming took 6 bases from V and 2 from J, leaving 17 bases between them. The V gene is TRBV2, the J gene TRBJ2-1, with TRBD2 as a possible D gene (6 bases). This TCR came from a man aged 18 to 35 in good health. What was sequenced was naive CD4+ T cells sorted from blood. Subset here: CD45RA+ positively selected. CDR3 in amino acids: CASRDREQAPYNEQFF. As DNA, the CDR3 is TGTGCCAGCAGGGACCGGGAGCAGGCGCCCTACAATGAGCAGTTCTTC.